This TCR beta chain was identified during a study of blood T cell repertoires in COVID-19. Whole-study context: Samples came from the United States, Italy and Spain, spanning acute and convalescent COVID-19. The cDNA or gDNA used as material had been derived from T cells, B-cell-depleted T cells, or PBMCs.

This clone is a singleton in its sample. Germline V gives CDR1 GTSNPN, CDR2 SVGIG (reference sequence). V lost 3 bases and J lost 4; bases outside the gene matches: 10. This CDR3 comprises 16 residues. The authors' processing: From reference gene primer amplification, estimates of nucleated cell counts were derived. Repertoires were generated with immunoSEQ multiplex PCR, while TCRdb's copy carries only in-frame clones and drops some. That table is the source of V, J and clone size, and D and trimming were worked out from the DNA. The data hold roughly 180,000 clones, with around 83% observed a single time.

This chain uses TRBV30 with TRBJ2-1; 9 nucleotides agree with TRBD2. Sequences were obtained from peripheral blood. The TCR sequence derives from a young man with acute or convalescent COVID-19. The CDR3 is CAWRPPQRGVYNEQFF. CDR3 sequence (DNA): TGTGCCTGGAGACCCCCCCAGCGGGGGGTGTACAATGAGCAGTTCTTC.